This T cell receptor (beta chain) was found in a study of shared clonotypes between healthy human individuals. At the level of the study: The study used three CD4 naive, three CD4 memory, two CD8 naive and one CD8 memory plate per donor. Whole-study findings and limits: It was only blood that was sampled, and tissue repertoires likely differ.

Germline V lookup: CDR1 MDHEN, CDR2 SYDVKM. The CDR3 sequence is 15 residues long. J was trimmed by 5 bases and V by 7 bases; bases with no gene match: 7. Notes on this clone: Antigen: not known.

Within Nashville, Tennessee resided all donors, each a Caucasian adult. It was across several immunoSEQ plates that each subset's genomic DNA was evenly split. Repertoires were generated with immunoSEQ multiplex PCR, while TCRdb's copy carries only in-frame clones and drops some. In the table there are around 690,000 clones, 90% of which are singletons. Sequencing was performed on memory CD8+ T cells from PBMCs. The subset denotes: CD45RO+ cells pooled with CCR7-negative TemRA cells. This clonotype was obtained from a young man in good health. Some clones in this sample may be carry-over from other donors' samples. V gene TRBV28 combines with J gene TRBJ2-1, with TRBD2 matching over 11 bases. CDR3 loop: CASTRRLAGNNEQFF. In DNA, the CDR3 is TGTGCCAGCACCCGGCGACTAGCGGGAAACAATGAGCAGTTCTTC.